These 21 T cell receptor beta chains were sequenced from one sample in a study of CD8+CD57+ T cells in acquired aplastic anemia. The study profiled TCR beta VDJ and CDR3 using genomic DNA as template. TCRdb re-derived calls from the reads in MiXCR, one entry per CDR3 protein. In the table there are about 180,000 distinct CDR3 sequences, about 47% of which are singletons. Sequenced sample: sorted CD4+, CD8+, or CD8+CD57+ T cells (not recorded which) from PBMCs. Every receptor here comes from a human donor in good health.

This clonotype was counted at least ten times. This sequence joins TRBV9 and TRBJ1-2; 7 nucleotides align to TRBD1. CDR1 and CDR2 from the germline V gene are SGDLS and YYNGEE. There are 13 residues in the CDR3. With V trimmed by 5 bases and J by 8 bases, 9 bases remained unmatched. The chain's CDR3 is CASSLDREDGYTF. The CDR3 DNA is TGTGCCAGCAGTCTAGACAGGGAGGACGGCTACACCTTC.

This clonotype has ten or more counts. This chain links TRBV9 with TRBJ1-2, with a weak D call TRBD1 (6 bases). V lost 3 bases and J 5 bases, leaving 11 bases between the germline ends. Germline V gene data show CDR1 as SGDLS and CDR2 as YYNGEE. This CDR3 has 13 amino acids. The CDR3 nucleotides read TGTGCCAGCAGCGCACAGGGATGGTATGGCTACACCTTC. The encoded protein is CASSAQGWYGYTF.

The CDR3 reads CASRGIRVSYEQYF. The CDR3 region has the DNA TGTGCCAGCAGAGGGATCAGGGTTTCCTACGAGCAGTACTTC. The V call is TRBV2, the J call TRBJ2-7, with a weak D call TRBD1 (5 bases). V shed 6 bases and J shed 1 base, with 13 bases lying between them. CDR1 is SNHLY and CDR2 is FYNNEI in the germline V gene. This CDR3 is 14 amino acids long.

Comment on this clonotype: At one end the junction does not follow the germline gene, possibly because of a read error. CDR3 residues: CAVSESGSGNTIYF. The CDR3 DNA reads TGTGCCGTCAGTGAGTCGGGTTCCGGGAACACCATATATTTT. J is TRBJ1-3 and V is TRBV10-3; no clear D. Germline V lookup: CDR1 ENHRY, CDR2 SYGVKD. The CDR3 totals 14 residues.

The V gene is TRBV25-1, the J gene TRBJ2-1; no clear D gene. The CDR3 runs to 15 residues. Trimming left V 5 bases short and J 8 bases short, with 19 bases between. The germline V gene encodes CDR1 MGHDK and CDR2 SYGVNS. CDR3 in amino acids: CASSPRLGQDDEQFF. CDR3 sequence (DNA): TGTGCCAGCAGTCCCCGCCTAGGTCAGGACGATGAGCAGTTCTTC.

This clonotype was seen repeatedly, ten times or more. V is TRBV5-1 and J is TRBJ1-1, with 7 bases that match TRBD1. The CDR3 covers 15 residues. The V gene end was trimmed by 4 bases and the J gene end by 4 bases; junction bases not matched to a gene: 10. Germline loops: CDR1 SGHRS, CDR2 YFSETQ. The CDR3 nucleotides read TGCGCCAGCAGCGGCGGATTACAGGGGACCACTGAAGCTTTCTTT. This sequence encodes CASSGGLQGTTEAFF.

This clonotype came up many times. V is TRBV6-5 and J is TRBJ2-7; 10 bases map to TRBD1. Germline CDR1 reads MNHEY; CDR2 reads SVGAGI. The V gene end was trimmed by 9 bases and the J gene end by 2 bases; junction bases not matched to a gene: 4. The CDR3 covers 13 residues. CDR3 sequence (DNA): TGTGCCAGTACGACAGGGGGCGCCTACGAGCAGTACTTC. It translates to CASTTGGAYEQYF.

The chain links TRBV19 to TRBJ2-7; no definite D call. In germline, CDR1 is LNHDA, CDR2 SQIVND (reference sequence). V was trimmed by 7 bases and J by 3 bases, leaving 7 bases between them. The CDR3 runs 11 residues. This CDR3 reads CASTNYYEQYF. The CDR3 nucleotides are TGTGCCAGTACTAATTACTACGAGCAGTACTTC.

A few counts support this clonotype. With a much larger clone just one base away, this may be a read error. The chain has TRBV5-1 and TRBJ2-5; D not resolved. The CDR3 is 16 residues long. Germline CDR1 reads SGHRS; CDR2 reads YFSETQ. Trimming shortened V by 1 base and J by 0 bases, and 13 bases separated the two germline ends. CDR3 region: CASSLPLSVNQETQYF. The DNA for the CDR3 is TGCGCCAGCAGCTTGCCTCTCTCCGTTAACCAAGAGACCCAGTACTTC.

This chain uses TRBV10-2 with TRBJ2-7; TRBD1 agrees at 7 bases. Germline V gene lookup returns CDR1 WSHSY and CDR2 SAAADI. V lost 5 bases and J lost 5; bases outside the gene matches: 6. The CDR3 runs to 13 residues. As DNA, the CDR3 is TGCGCCAGCAGTCTGACAGGGCGCAACGAGCAGTACTTC. Protein product: CASSLTGRNEQYF.

This clonotype was observed a single time. V gene TRBV6-1 combines with J gene TRBJ2-1; D gene uncertain. Germline values: CDR1 MNHNS, CDR2 SASEGT. Between the trimmed V and J ends, which lost 6 bases and 9 bases, there was a span of 12 bases. This CDR3 has 12 amino acids. CDR3 DNA sequence: TGTGCCAGCAGCCCCCCGTTTGTTGAGCAGTTCTTC. This encodes CASSPPFVEQFF.

The V gene is TRBV11-2, the J gene TRBJ2-3; 8 bases line up with TRBD2. Trimming removed 5 bases from V and 0 bases from J; junction bases left unmatched: 7. Per the germline V gene, CDR1 is SGHAT and CDR2 is FQNNGV. The CDR3 loop spans 16 amino acids. This CDR3 reads CASSTTSDMSTDTQYF. The DNA of the CDR3 is TGTGCCAGCAGCACGACTAGCGACATGAGCACAGATACGCAGTATTTT. Filled out from reference TRBV11-2 and TRBJ2-3, the complete variable domain reads EAGVAQSPRYKIIEKRQSVAFWCNPISGHATLYWYQQILGQGPKLLIQFQNNGVVDDSQLPKDRFSAERLKGVDSTLKIQPAKLEDSAVYLCASSTTSDMSTDTQYFGPGTRLTVL.

This clonotype came up many times. The gene calls are TRBV7-9 and TRBJ2-1, with TRBD2 identical over 14 bases. V lost 2 bases, J lost 8 bases, and 8 bases stayed unmatched. Germline CDR1 and CDR2: SEHNR and FQNEAQ (reference sequence). The CDR3 has 17 amino acids. The CDR3 DNA reads TGTGCCAGCAGCTTACGACTAGCGGGAGGGCCGAGTGATGAGCAGTTCTTC. Translated: CASSLRLAGGPSDEQFF.

This clonotype occurred many times. This sequence joins TRBV7-2 and TRBJ2-2, with D perhaps given as TRBD1 or TRBD2 (6 bases each). The CDR3 has 15 amino acids. Trimming cost V 5 bases and J 2 bases, with 12 bases left between them. Germline lookup yields CDR1 SGHTA and CDR2 FQGNSA. The CDR3 spells CASSAGDSNTGELFF. CDR3 bases: TGTGCCAGCAGCGCAGGGGACTCTAACACCGGGGAGCTGTTTTTT.

The chain employs TRBV25-1 and TRBJ2-2, with D perhaps matching TRBD1 or TRBD2 (5 bases each). Trimming shortened V by 2 bases and J by 4 bases, and 11 bases separated the two germline ends. The CDR3 is made up of 15 amino acids. Germline V CDR1 and CDR2: MGHDK, SYGVNS. The CDR3 loop reads CASSEPGTSTGELFF. The CDR3 DNA reads TGTGCCAGCAGTGAACCAGGGACCAGCACCGGGGAGCTGTTTTTT.

There are many counts of this clonotype. The chain couples TRBV12-3 or TRBV12-4 to TRBJ1-1; 7 bases match TRBD1. This CDR3 region has 13 residues. Trimming removed 3 bases from V and 7 bases from J; junction bases left unmatched: 5. CDR3 protein: CASSFRRGLEAFF. The CDR3 DNA follows: TGTGCCAGCAGTTTCCGGAGGGGGCTTGAAGCTTTCTTT.

The chain links TRBV7-9 to TRBJ2-1; D unclear. Deletions cut 5 bases from V and 10 bases from J, with 12 bases between. CDR3 size: 12 residues. Germline lookup yields CDR1 SEHNR and CDR2 FQNEAQ (reference sequence). For the CDR3, the DNA is TGTGCCAGCAGCGAGGAGAGACGGGAGCAGTTCTTC. Its protein is CASSEERREQFF.

This clonotype was seen ten or more times. The chain is built from TRBV6-1 and TRBJ2-7, with TRBD2 matching over 12 bases. CDR1 is MNHNS and CDR2 is SASEGT in the germline V gene. The V segment lost 6 bases and the J segment 5 bases; nucleotides outside the gene matches: 11. This CDR3 has 16 residues. DNA for the CDR3: TGTGCCAGCAGCCACCTCCTAGCGGGAGGGTCTAACGAGCAGTACTTC. Protein product: CASSHLLAGGSNEQYF.

This clonotype was recorded once. Being one base from a much bigger clone, this may be a read error. The chain employs TRBV28 and TRBJ1-2, with 8 positions matching TRBD1. The CDR3 has 13 amino acids. Per germline, CDR1 MDHEN and CDR2 SYDVKM. For the CDR3, the DNA is TGTGTCAGCAGGACAGGGTTAGGCTATGGCTACACCTTC. Protein sequence: CVSRTGLGYGYTF.

This clonotype was counted many times. The gene calls are TRBV14 and TRBJ1-1, with D possibly matching TRBD1 (5 bases). The germline gives CDR1 SGHDN, CDR2 FVKESK. There are 13 residues in the CDR3. V lost 3 bases and J lost 2, with 7 bases in between. The CDR3 nucleotides read TGTGCCAGCAGCCAGGGGGTCAACACTGAAGCTTTCTTT. Its protein is CASSQGVNTEAFF.

This clonotype was observed a few times. V is TRBV19 and J is TRBJ2-7; 8 bases align to TRBD1. CDR1 is LNHDA and CDR2 is SQIVND in the germline V gene (reference sequence). The V segment lost 4 bases and the J segment 3 bases; nucleotides outside the gene matches: 5. The CDR3 extends over 14 amino acids. Here the CDR3 reads CASSKGQVSYEQYF. CDR3 DNA sequence: TGTGCCAGTAGTAAGGGACAGGTGAGCTACGAGCAGTACTTC. The variable domain in full, completed from reference TRBV19 and TRBJ2-7, reads DGGITQSPKYLFRKEGQNVTLSCEQNLNHDAMYWYRQDPGQGLRLIYYSQIVNDFQKGDIAEGYSVSREKKESFPLTVTSAQKNPTAFYLCASSKGQVSYEQYFGPGTRLTVT.